This T cell receptor beta chain was sequenced in a study of T-cell memory formation after mild COVID-19. This clonotype appeared many times. As yet, its antigen is unknown. The authors produced TCR alpha and TCR beta cDNA libraries with sample barcodes and UMIs by 5'RACE using constant-segment primers. TCRdb re-called the 5' RACE reads through MiXCR, storing one row per CDR3 protein. This table holds around 510,000 distinct CDR3 sequences, roughly 21% found once. Study results and caveats: Day 15 to 85 contracting clones showed balanced CD4/CD8; day 15 to 37 expanders favored CD4+. Contracting CD4+ clones were located mainly in CM and EM, and CD8+ clones in EMRA.

Germline CDR1 reads SGHTA; CDR2 reads FQGNSA. Losses at the gene ends were 5 bases for V and 6 bases for J; bases not matched to a gene: 9. There are 16 residues in the CDR3. The sequenced sample was PBMCs or a T cell subset sorted from them (not recorded which). The V call is TRBV7-2, the J call TRBJ2-1; TRBD2 matches at 11 bases. This TCR was sampled from an adult woman who had mild COVID-19 (a few samples of this study predate the infection). Cell type and time point are not known. CDR3 sequence reads: CASSPKLAGGPNEQFF. CDR3 coding DNA: TGTGCCAGCAGCCCAAAGCTAGCGGGGGGCCCCAATGAGCAGTTCTTC.